This is a list of T cell receptor beta chains from one sample in a study of cytomegalovirus exposure and HLA in healthy donors. The method was immunoSEQ multiplex PCR; TCRdb's version includes in-frame clones alone and lacks a portion of them. In the table there are fewer than 75,000 clones, roughly 92% of which are singletons. Sequenced sample: PBMCs. The receptors were sampled from a young woman in good health and CMV-seropositive. Both conserved end residues are part of each CDR3. The D gene is left open where the match is weak. Clone size, where shown, is once, few, many, or a class for clones that have expanded.

V gene	J gene	clone size	D gene	CDR3 DNA	CDR3 protein
TRBV5-4	TRBJ2-2	-	-	TGTGCCAGCAGCGCTGAACTGACTAGAGGAGGGAGGACCGGGGAGCTGTTTTTT	CASSAELTRGGRTGELFF
TRBV25-1	TRBJ1-6	-	TRBD1	TGTGCCAGCAGTGAATTGGGGACAGGGTACTCACCCCTCCACTTT	CASSELGTGYSPLHF
TRBV6-4	TRBJ2-1	few	TRBD2	TGTGCCAGCAGTGAGCGGGAGGGGTACAATGAGCAGTTCTTC	CASSEREGYNEQFF
TRBV30	TRBJ1-1	-	-	TGTGCCTGGAGTGGCCCCAGCGGGATGAACACTGAAGCTTTCTTT	CAWSGPSGMNTEAFF
TRBV27	TRBJ2-5	-	TRBD2	TGTGCCAGCAGTTTTTTCCCGGCTAGCGGGGACCCCGAACTTAACTTC	CASSFFPASGDPELNF
TRBV5-1	TRBJ2-5	-	-	TGCGCCAGCAGCGGGGCAGGGCAAGAGACCCAGTACTTC	CASSGAGQETQYF
TRBV7-7	TRBJ2-7	-	-	TGTGCTAGCAGTCAAGGACATACCTACGAGCAGTACTTC	CASSQGHTYEQYF
TRBV12-5	TRBJ2-1	-	TRBD2	TGTGCTAGTGGACGTAGCGGGAGGGGAGGAAACAATGAGCAGTTCTTC	CASGRSGRGGNNEQFF
TRBV5-4	TRBJ2-7	-	TRBD2	TGTGCCAGCAGCTCCGGGACTAGCGGGAGGGCGAGCGACGAGCAGTACTTC	CASSSGTSGRASDEQYF
TRBV9	TRBJ1-4	-	TRBD1	TGTGCCAGCAGCGCCGGGACAGGGGGTGAAAAACTGTTTTTT	CASSAGTGGEKLFF
TRBV7-2	TRBJ2-5	-	-	TGTGCCAGCAGCACATACGAGGAGAGAGGAGAGACCCAGTACTTC	CASSTYEERGETQYF
TRBV5-1	TRBJ1-3	-	-	TGCGCCAGCAGCCAGGACAACTCTGGAAACACCATATATTTT	CASSQDNSGNTIYF
TRBV6-1	TRBJ1-2	-	-	TGTGCCAGCAGTGACGCAGGGAAGGATTATGGCTACACCTTC	CASSDAGKDYGYTF
TRBV7-3	TRBJ2-1	-	TRBD2	TGTGCCAGCAGCCAACTTATTACTAGCGGGAATGAGCAGTTCTTC	CASSQLITSGNEQFF
TRBV15	TRBJ1-5	-	-	TGTGCCACCAGCAGCCTCAGGGGTGTGGATCAGCCCCAGCATTTT	CATSSLRGVDQPQHF
TRBV12-5	TRBJ1-6	-	-	TGTGCTAGTGGTTTGTTCGTCAGGGGCTATAATTCACCCCTCCACTTT	CASGLFVRGYNSPLHF
TRBV11-3	TRBJ2-2	-	-	TGTGCCAGCAGCCCCCGGGACAAGAACACCGGGGAGCTGTTTTTT	CASSPRDKNTGELFF
TRBV5-1	TRBJ1-6	-	-	TGCGCCAGCAGCTTGGGGAGGGATAATTCACCCCTCCACTTT	CASSLGRDNSPLHF
TRBV5-1	TRBJ2-3	once	TRBD2	TGCGCCAGCAGCATTAGCGGGAGGGCCGGCACAGATACGCAGTATTTT	CASSISGRAGTDTQYF
TRBV11-2	TRBJ2-7	-	TRBD2	TGTGCCAGCAGCTGTCTTTCAGCACTAGCGGGTTTCTGCGAGCAGTACTTC	CASSCLSALAGFCEQYF
TRBV9	TRBJ2-1	-	TRBD2	TGTGCCAGCAGCGTAAGCCTAGCGGGGAATGAGCAGTTCTTC	CASSVSLAGNEQFF
TRBV27	TRBJ2-3	-	-	TGTGCCAGCAGTTTATTAGGCGGAGAGGATACGCAGTATTTT	CASSLLGGEDTQYF
TRBV5-1	TRBJ2-5	-	-	TGCGCCAGCAGCTTGGTCGCTACGGGAGAGACCCAGTACTTC	CASSLVATGETQYF
TRBV6-5	TRBJ2-7	-	-	TGTGCCAGCAGTTACGGGGCAATACGCTCGAGGCGGGAGCAGTACTTC	CASSYGAIRSRREQYF
TRBV27	TRBJ1-4	-	-	TGTGCCAGCAGCACCCGGACAGCCCAAAATGAAAAACTGTTTTTT	CASSTRTAQNEKLFF
TRBV30	TRBJ1-1	-	-	TGTGCCTGGAGTGGCAAGGGCGGGACGGCGAACACTGAAGCTTTCTTT	CAWSGKGGTANTEAFF
TRBV18	TRBJ1-5	-	-	TGTGCCAGCTCACCAGTCTCGGGGATCCTTGATCAGCCCCAGCATTTT	CASSPVSGILDQPQHF
TRBV6-6	TRBJ1-1	-	-	TGTGCCAGCAGCCGTCAGGGGAACACTGAAGCTTTCTTT	CASSRQGNTEAFF
TRBV11-3	TRBJ2-2	-	-	TGTGCCAGCAGCTATGAGGGAGGGAACACCGGGGAGCTGTTTTTT	CASSYEGGNTGELFF
TRBV5-5	TRBJ2-7	-	TRBD2	TGTGCCAGCAGCCAACTAGCGGGGGACTTCTACGAGCAGTACTTC	CASSQLAGDFYEQYF
TRBV7-2	TRBJ2-1	-	TRBD1	TGTGCCAGCAGCCTTCCAGGGGGCCCTTTCTACAATGAGCAGTTCTTC	CASSLPGGPFYNEQFF
TRBV28	TRBJ2-7	once	TRBD2	TGTGCCAGCATAGGAGGACTAGATTTCGAGCAGTACTTC	CASIGGLDFEQYF
TRBV6-5	TRBJ2-7	-	-	TGTGCCAGCAGTTACTCGGACAGCTCCTACGAGCAGTACTTC	CASSYSDSSYEQYF
TRBV13	TRBJ2-7	-	TRBD1	TGTGCCAGCAGCGCGAACGGGAGGGGACAGGGGGCAACCAAGCAGTACTTC	CASSANGRGQGATKQYF
TRBV30	TRBJ1-1	-	-	TGTGCCTGGAGTGTGGGGCGTTCGTCTGAAGCTTTCTTT	CAWSVGRSSEAFF
TRBV2	TRBJ2-1	-	TRBD2	TGTGCCACAAAGGGAGGACTAGTTCAAGTATCCCACAATGAGCAGTTCTTC	CATKGGLVQVSHNEQFF
TRBV4-1	TRBJ2-7	-	TRBD2	TGCGCCAGCAGCCAAGCTAGCTGGGGGGGGGAGGCTTCCTACGAGCAGTACTTC	CASSQASWGGEASYEQYF
TRBV6-5	TRBJ1-2	-	TRBD1	TGTGCCAGCAGTGGAAACAGGGGAGGTGGATATGGCTACACCTTC	CASSGNRGGGYGYTF
TRBV5-3	TRBJ2-1	-	-	TGTGCCGGACAACAGGGCGCCGATGAGCAGTTCTTC	CAGQQGADEQFF
TRBV6-1	TRBJ2-7	-	-	TGTGCCAGCAGGTTAGCGGACTCCTACGAGCAGTACTTC	CASRLADSYEQYF
TRBV2	TRBJ1-2	-	-	TGTGCCAGCAGTTACGACACCCATTATGGCTACACCTTC	CASSYDTHYGYTF
TRBV19	TRBJ1-6	once	-	TGTGCCACGAGACAGGACTTTAATTCACCCCTCCACTTT	CATRQDFNSPLHF
TRBV10-3	TRBJ1-2	-	-	TGTGCCATCAGTGACCTCCGGGGGGCGGACTATGGCTACACCTTC	CAISDLRGADYGYTF
TRBV27	TRBJ2-1	-	TRBD1	TGTGCCACCGCTGACAGGGGCGCATACAATGAGCAGTTCTTC	CATADRGAYNEQFF
TRBV9	TRBJ1-2	-	-	TGTGCCAGCAGCGCTGAGGGTGTCTGGGGCTACACCTTC	CASSAEGVWGYTF
TRBV7-6	TRBJ1-4	-	-	TGTGCCAGCAGCTTCTCGACTACTAATGAAAAACTGTTTTTT	CASSFSTTNEKLFF
TRBV7-3	TRBJ2-1	-	-	TGTGCCAGCAGCAAAAGTGGGAGTGGGTACAATGAGCAGTTCTTC	CASSKSGSGYNEQFF
TRBV18	TRBJ1-2	-	-	TGTGCCAGCTCACCCGACACCGCGGGGTTTGGCTACACCTTC	CASSPDTAGFGYTF
TRBV4-2	TRBJ2-2	-	TRBD2	TGTGCCAGCAGCCGCTCAGGGACTAGCGGGAGGGGCACCGGGGAGCTGTTTTTT	CASSRSGTSGRGTGELFF
TRBV11-3	TRBJ2-7	-	-	TGTGCCAGCAGCTCCTCCTCTACAGAATACGAGCAGTACTTC	CASSSSSTEYEQYF
TRBV29-1	TRBJ2-3	-	TRBD2	TGCAGCGTCTTAGGACTAGCGGTCACAGATACGCAGTATTTT	CSVLGLAVTDTQYF
TRBV27	TRBJ1-6	few	-	TGTGCCAGCAGTTTATCAGGGGCGAAAAATTCACCCCTCCACTTT	CASSLSGAKNSPLHF
TRBV30	TRBJ2-7	-	TRBD1	TGTGCCTGGAGCGAGGGGACAGGGGTTTTCTACGAGCAGTACTTC	CAWSEGTGVFYEQYF
TRBV27	TRBJ2-2	-	TRBD2	TGTGCCAGCAGTTCAAGCGGGGGTAACACCGGGGAGCTGTTTTTT	CASSSSGGNTGELFF
TRBV7-8	TRBJ2-1	-	TRBD2	TGTGCCAGCAGCTTAGGGCGGTTTGGCGGGAGTGGGATCAATGAGCAGTTCTTC	CASSLGRFGGSGINEQFF
TRBV7-9	TRBJ2-3	once	-	TGTGCCAGCAGCTTAGTGGCCAGGACAGATACGCAGTATTTT	CASSLVARTDTQYF
TRBV18	TRBJ2-1	-	TRBD1	TGTGCCAGCTCACCACCAACCGGGACAGGGGCCTACAATGAGCAGTTCTTC	CASSPPTGTGAYNEQFF
TRBV5-1	TRBJ2-7	-	TRBD1	TGCGCCAGCAGCTTGGAGGGACAGGGCCTCTACGAGCAGTACTTC	CASSLEGQGLYEQYF
TRBV11-3	TRBJ2-1	-	-	TGTGCCAGCAGCCCGTACATGATTCCTGAGCAGTTCTTC	CASSPYMIPEQFF
TRBV2	TRBJ2-3	-	-	TGTGCCAGCAGTCGGCGGGTAAGCACAGATACGCAGTATTTT	CASSRRVSTDTQYF